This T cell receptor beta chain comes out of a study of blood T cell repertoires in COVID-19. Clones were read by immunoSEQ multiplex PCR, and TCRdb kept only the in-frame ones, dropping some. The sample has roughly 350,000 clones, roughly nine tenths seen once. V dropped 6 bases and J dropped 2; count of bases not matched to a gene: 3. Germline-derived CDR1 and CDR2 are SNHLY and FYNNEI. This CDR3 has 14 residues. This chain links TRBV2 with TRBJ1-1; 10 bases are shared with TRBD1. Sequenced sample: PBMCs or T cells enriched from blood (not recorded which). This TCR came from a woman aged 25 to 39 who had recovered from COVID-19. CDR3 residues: CASRDRGPNTEAFF. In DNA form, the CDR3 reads TGTGCCAGCAGAGACAGGGGGCCCAACACTGAAGCTTTCTTT.